The 3 T cell receptor beta chains in this list originate from one sample, sequenced in a study of T cell responses to AZD1222 COVID-19 vaccine. The table came from immunoSEQ multiplex PCR; TCRdb's copy has only in-frame clones and leaves some out. The sample lists approximately 170,000 clones, around 90% occurring once. The sequencing here drew on peripheral blood, taken on day 0 of AZD1222 vaccination. These receptors were taken from an adult in good health.

This clone was recorded once. This rearrangement joins TRBV14 to TRBJ1-2; D remains unclear. This CDR3 comprises 15 residues. The ends were cut back, 0 bases at V and 0 bases at J, with 8 bases in the middle. CDR1 and CDR2 from the germline V gene are SGHDN and FVKESK. The CDR3 reads CASSQDRRSNYGYTF. The CDR3 DNA reads as TGTGCCAGCAGCCAAGATCGACGTTCTAACTATGGCTACACCTTC. The full variable domain, in which reference TRBV14 and TRBJ1-2 provide the parts outside the CDR3, is EAGVTQFPSHSVIEKGQTVTLRCDPISGHDNLYWYRRVMGKEIKFLLHFVKESKQDESGMPNNRFLAERTGGTYSTLKVQPAELEDSGVYFCASSQDRRSNYGYTFGSGTRLTVV.

The chain recombines TRBV7-2 with TRBJ2-5, with 7 bases that match TRBD1. CDR1 and CDR2 (germline): SGHTA, FQGNSA. After removal of 5 bases from V and 3 bases from J, the junction contained 12 bases not matched to a gene. CDR3 length equals 16 residues. Here the CDR3 DNA reads TGTGCCAGCAGCAAAAACCGGGACAGAATTAAAGAGACCCAGTACTTC. It encodes CASSKNRDRIKETQYF.

This rearrangement joins TRBV2 to TRBJ2-2, with unresolved D. The CDR3 loop spans 15 amino acids. Germline CDR1 reads SNHLY; CDR2 reads FYNNEI. Deletions cut 4 bases from V and 2 bases from J, with 11 bases between. CDR3 amino acids: CASSGYPPNTGELFF. CDR3 coding DNA: TGTGCCAGCAGTGGTTACCCTCCAAACACCGGGGAGCTGTTTTTT. Drawing the rest from reference TRBV2 and TRBJ2-2, the complete variable domain is EPEVTQTPSHQVTQMGQEVILRCVPISNHLYFYWYRQILGQKVEFLVSFYNNEISEKSEIFDDQFSVERPDGSNFTLKIRSTKLEDSAMYFCASSGYPPNTGELFFGEGSRLTVL.